This T cell receptor (beta chain) was sequenced during a study of cytomegalovirus exposure and HLA in healthy donors. With 60 Vbeta and 13 Jbeta primers, the PCR was carried out. Some clones are missing from TCRdb's copy, which holds only in-frame ones; the method was immunoSEQ multiplex PCR. The sample has 65,000 to 85,000 clones; roughly 83% are singletons. On this clone: Antigen specificity is unknown.

Each of the donors was a healthy bone marrow donor. With V trimmed by 3 bases and J by 0 bases, 9 bases remained unmatched. The CDR3 sequence is 20 residues long. The germline V gene has CDR1 KGHSH and CDR2 LQKENI. Findings and limits, study-wide: Reported results showed that the classifier diagnosed cytomegalovirus status with high specificity and sensitivity.

J is TRBJ2-6 and V is TRBV18, with 12 nucleotides matching TRBD2. This clonotype was sampled from a woman aged 50 to 60 in good health and CMV-seronegative. Specimen: PBMCs. The DNA of the CDR3 is TGTGCCAGCTCACCCCAGGGACTAGCGGGCGATTTCTCTGGGGCCAACGTCCTGACTTTC. Translation: CASSPQGLAGDFSGANVLTF.